This TCR beta chain was sequenced during a study of T cells after yellow fever vaccination. Study in general: Where fractions had low cell numbers, libraries were prepared from them with the SMART-Seq v4 Ultra Low Input RNA kit. Study-wide results and caveats: A large majority of primary-vaccination clones showed up again after the booster (approximately 96% CD4, around 90% CD8). Of the clonotypes, a small share occurred in both CD4 and CD8 compartments.

This clonotype was recorded at least ten times. What it binds is not known. Synthesis of TCR cDNA relied on 5'RACE template switching, which attached a universal primer site and UMIs. MiXCR, applied by TCRdb to the 5' RACE reads, yields one record per CDR3 protein. The repertoire consists of some 300,000 distinct CDR3 sequences, with roughly 3.5% occurring once and the leading ten covering roughly a quarter. The clonotype comes from a young man who received the YFV17D yellow fever vaccine. The sample was PBMCs, taken on the day of the yellow fever booster vaccination.

In DNA, the CDR3 is TGTGCCAGCAGCCCGCTTGGCACAGGGAAAACCGGGGAGCTGTTTTTT. It encodes CASSPLGTGKTGELFF. The rearrangement uses TRBV7-3 and TRBJ2-2; D may be TRBD1 (6 bases). Germline V lookup: CDR1 SGHTA, CDR2 FQGTGA. Trimming removed 5 bases from V and 5 bases from J, with 18 bases in between. This CDR3 is built from 16 residues.